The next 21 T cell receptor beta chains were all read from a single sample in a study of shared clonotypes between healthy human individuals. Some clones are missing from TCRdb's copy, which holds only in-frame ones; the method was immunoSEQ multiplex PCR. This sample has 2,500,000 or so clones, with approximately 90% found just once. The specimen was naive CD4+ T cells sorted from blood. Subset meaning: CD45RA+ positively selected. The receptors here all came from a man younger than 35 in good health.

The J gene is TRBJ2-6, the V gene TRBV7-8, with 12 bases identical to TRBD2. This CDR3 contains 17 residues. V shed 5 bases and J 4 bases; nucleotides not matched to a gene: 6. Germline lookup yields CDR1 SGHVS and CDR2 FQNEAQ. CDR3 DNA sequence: TGTGCCAGCAGCCCAAAGACTAGCGGGAGAGGGGCCAACGTCCTGACTTTC. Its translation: CASSPKTSGRGANVLTF.

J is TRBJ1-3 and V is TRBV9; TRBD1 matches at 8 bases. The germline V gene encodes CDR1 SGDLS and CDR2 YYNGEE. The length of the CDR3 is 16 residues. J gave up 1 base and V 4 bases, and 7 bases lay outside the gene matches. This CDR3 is CASSPDQGASGNTIYF. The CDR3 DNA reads TGTGCCAGCAGCCCCGACCAGGGGGCTTCTGGAAACACCATATATTTT.

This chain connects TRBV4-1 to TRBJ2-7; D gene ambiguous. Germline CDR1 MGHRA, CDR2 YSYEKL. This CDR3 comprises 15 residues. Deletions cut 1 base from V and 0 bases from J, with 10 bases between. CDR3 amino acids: CASSQASLLSYEQYF. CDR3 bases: TGCGCCAGCAGCCAAGCGTCTCTCCTCTCCTACGAGCAGTACTTC.

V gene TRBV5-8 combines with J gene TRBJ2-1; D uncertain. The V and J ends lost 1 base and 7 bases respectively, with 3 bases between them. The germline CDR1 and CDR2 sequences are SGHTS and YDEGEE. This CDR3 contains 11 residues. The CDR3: CASSLLNEQFF. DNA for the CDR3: TGTGCCAGCAGCTTGTTAAATGAGCAGTTCTTC.

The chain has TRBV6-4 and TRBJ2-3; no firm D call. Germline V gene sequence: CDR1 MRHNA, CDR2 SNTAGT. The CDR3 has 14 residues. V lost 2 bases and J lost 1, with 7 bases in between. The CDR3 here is CASSDVQGTDTQYF. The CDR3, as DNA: TGTGCCAGCAGTGACGTGCAGGGCACAGATACGCAGTATTTT.

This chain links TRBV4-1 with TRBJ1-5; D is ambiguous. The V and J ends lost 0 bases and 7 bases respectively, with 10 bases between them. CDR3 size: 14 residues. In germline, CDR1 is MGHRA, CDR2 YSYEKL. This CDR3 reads CASSQEDPRQPQHF. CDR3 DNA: TGCGCCAGCAGCCAAGAGGATCCCAGGCAGCCCCAGCATTTT.

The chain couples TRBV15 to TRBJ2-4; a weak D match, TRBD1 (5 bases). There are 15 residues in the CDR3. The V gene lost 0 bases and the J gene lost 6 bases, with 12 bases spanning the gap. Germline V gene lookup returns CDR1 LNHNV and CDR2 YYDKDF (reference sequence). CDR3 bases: TGTGCCACCAGCAGAGATCGGGCAGGGCTAAACATTCAGTACTTC. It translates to CATSRDRAGLNIQYF.

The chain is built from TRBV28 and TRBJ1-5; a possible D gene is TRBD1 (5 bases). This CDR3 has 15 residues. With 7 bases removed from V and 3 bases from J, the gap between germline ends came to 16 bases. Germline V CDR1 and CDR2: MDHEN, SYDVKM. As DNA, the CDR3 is TGTGCCAGCATAACGGCGACAGCAAACAATCAGCCCCAGCATTTT. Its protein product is CASITATANNQPQHF.

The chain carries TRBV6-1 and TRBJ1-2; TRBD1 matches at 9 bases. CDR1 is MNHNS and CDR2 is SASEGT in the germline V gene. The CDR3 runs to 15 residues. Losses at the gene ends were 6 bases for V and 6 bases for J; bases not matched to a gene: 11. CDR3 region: CASRDRGRILDGYTF. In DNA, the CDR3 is TGTGCCAGCAGGGACAGGGGACGCATATTAGATGGCTACACCTTC.

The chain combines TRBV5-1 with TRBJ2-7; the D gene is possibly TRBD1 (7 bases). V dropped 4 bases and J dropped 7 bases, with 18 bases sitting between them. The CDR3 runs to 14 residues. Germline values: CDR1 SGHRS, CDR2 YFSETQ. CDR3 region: CASSHSGRGDEQYF. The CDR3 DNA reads TGCGCCAGCAGCCATTCTGGCAGGGGGGATGAGCAGTACTTC.

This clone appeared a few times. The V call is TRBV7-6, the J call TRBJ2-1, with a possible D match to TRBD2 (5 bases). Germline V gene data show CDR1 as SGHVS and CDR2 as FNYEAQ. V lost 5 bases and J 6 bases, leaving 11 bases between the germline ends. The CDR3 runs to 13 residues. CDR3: CASSAGLINEQFF. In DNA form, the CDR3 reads TGTGCCAGCAGCGCAGGACTGATCAATGAGCAGTTCTTC.

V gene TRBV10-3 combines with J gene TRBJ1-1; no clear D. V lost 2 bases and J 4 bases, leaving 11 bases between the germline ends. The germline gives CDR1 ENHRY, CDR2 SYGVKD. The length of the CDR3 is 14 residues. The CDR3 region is CAISEREAPTEAFF. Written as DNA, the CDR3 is TGTGCCATCAGTGAGCGGGAGGCTCCCACTGAAGCTTTCTTT.

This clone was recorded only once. The CDR3 reads CASSYAMHTDTQYF. CDR3 nucleotides: TGTGCCAGCAGTTACGCTATGCACACAGATACGCAGTATTTT. This chain joins TRBV6-5 and TRBJ2-3; D is unclear. This CDR3 comprises 14 residues. The V end was cut by 2 bases, the J end by 2 bases, with 8 bases between. Germline V lookup: CDR1 MNHEY, CDR2 SVGAGI.

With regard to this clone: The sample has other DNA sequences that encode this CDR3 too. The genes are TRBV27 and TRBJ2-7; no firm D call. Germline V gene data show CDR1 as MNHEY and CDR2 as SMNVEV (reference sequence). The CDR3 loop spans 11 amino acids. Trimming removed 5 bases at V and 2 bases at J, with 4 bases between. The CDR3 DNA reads TGTGCCAGCAGTCTAGCCTACGAGCAGTACTTC. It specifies CASSLAYEQYF.

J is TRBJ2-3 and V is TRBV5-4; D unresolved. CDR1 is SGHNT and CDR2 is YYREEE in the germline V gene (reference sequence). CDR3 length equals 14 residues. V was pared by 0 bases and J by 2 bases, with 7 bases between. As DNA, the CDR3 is TGTGCCAGCAGCTTGGTACCAGCCACAGATACGCAGTATTTT. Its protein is CASSLVPATDTQYF.

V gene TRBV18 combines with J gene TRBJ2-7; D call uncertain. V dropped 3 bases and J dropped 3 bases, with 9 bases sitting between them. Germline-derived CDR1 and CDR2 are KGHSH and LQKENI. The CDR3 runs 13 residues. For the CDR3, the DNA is TGTGCCAGCTCACCCGGGTCTTACTACGAGCAGTACTTC. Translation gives CASSPGSYYEQYF.

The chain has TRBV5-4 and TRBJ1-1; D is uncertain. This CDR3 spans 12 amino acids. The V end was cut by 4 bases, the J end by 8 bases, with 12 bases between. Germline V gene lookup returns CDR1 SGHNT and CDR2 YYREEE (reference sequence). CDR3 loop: CASSPGLGEAFF. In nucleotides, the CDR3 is TGTGCCAGCAGCCCCGGATTGGGGGAAGCTTTCTTT.

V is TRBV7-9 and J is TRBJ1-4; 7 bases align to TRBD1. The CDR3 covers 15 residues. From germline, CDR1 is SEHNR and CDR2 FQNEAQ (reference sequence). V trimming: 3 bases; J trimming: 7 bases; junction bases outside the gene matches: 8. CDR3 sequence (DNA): TGTGCCAGCAGCTTGGTCGGCAGGGGGAGTGAAAAACTGTTTTTT. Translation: CASSLVGRGSEKLFF.

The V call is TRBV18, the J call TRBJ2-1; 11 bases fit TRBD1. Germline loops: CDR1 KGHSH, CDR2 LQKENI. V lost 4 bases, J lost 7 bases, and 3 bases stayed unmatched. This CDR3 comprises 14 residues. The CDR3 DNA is TGTGCCAGCTCACTGGGACAGGGGGTGAATGAGCAGTTCTTC. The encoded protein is CASSLGQGVNEQFF.

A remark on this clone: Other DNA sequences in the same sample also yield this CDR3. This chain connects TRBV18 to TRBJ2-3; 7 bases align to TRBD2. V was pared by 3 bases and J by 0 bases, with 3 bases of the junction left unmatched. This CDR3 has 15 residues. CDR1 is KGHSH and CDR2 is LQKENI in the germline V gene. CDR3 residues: CASSPVGGSTDTQYF. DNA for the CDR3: TGTGCCAGCTCACCGGTGGGGGGGAGCACAGATACGCAGTATTTT.

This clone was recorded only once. The CDR3 reads CASSSGLAALPYQETQYF. In DNA, the CDR3 is TGTGCCAGCAGCTCAGGACTAGCTGCCCTCCCGTACCAAGAGACCCAGTACTTC. The chain has TRBV7-2 and TRBJ2-5; 8 bases are shared with TRBD2. The J segment lost 0 bases and the V segment lost 4 bases, leaving 13 bases of the junction unmatched. Germline values: CDR1 SGHTA, CDR2 FQGNSA. This CDR3 has 18 residues.